The 17 T cell receptor beta chains listed next were all sequenced from one sample in a study of blood T cell repertoires in COVID-19. The table came from immunoSEQ multiplex PCR; TCRdb's copy has only in-frame clones and leaves some out. Of about 39,000 clones in the sample, about 80% were seen once. Source material: peripheral blood. These receptors were obtained from a man in his 70s with active or convalescent COVID-19.

This rearrangement joins TRBV10-3 to TRBJ1-5; 9 bases align to TRBD1. CDR1 and CDR2 (germline): ENHRY, SYGVKD. J was trimmed by 6 bases and V by 4 bases; bases with no gene match: 4. The CDR3 consists of 14 residues. The CDR3 DNA reads TGTGCCATCAGTGGGGACAGGGTTTTTCAGCCCCAGCATTTT. It yields the protein CAISGDRVFQPQHF.

The chain links TRBV18 to TRBJ2-3; D might be TRBD1 (6 bases). CDR1 KGHSH and CDR2 LQKENI come from the germline V gene. V lost 3 bases to trimming and J lost 0 bases, with 7 bases between them. CDR3 length equals 14 residues. The CDR3, as DNA: TGTGCCAGCTCACCTCAGGGGAGCACAGATACGCAGTATTTT. It specifies CASSPQGSTDTQYF. The full variable domain, rest sourced from reference TRBV18 and TRBJ2-3, is NAGVMQNPRHLVRRRGQEARLRCSPMKGHSHVYWYRQLPEEGLKFMVYLQKENIIDESGMPKERFSAEFPKEGPSILRIQQVVRGDSAAYFCASSPQGSTDTQYFGPGTRLTVL.

The chain combines TRBV30 with TRBJ2-5, with a tentative D call TRBD1 (5 bases). There are 12 residues in the CDR3. Trimming pared 5 bases from V and 3 bases from J, leaving 10 bases between. The germline CDR1 and CDR2 sequences are GTSNPN and SVGIG (reference sequence). Here the CDR3 DNA reads TGTGCCTGGGGGGCCTCAAAAGAGACCCAGTACTTC. It translates to CAWGASKETQYF.

This clone is medium-sized by share. The rearrangement links TRBV6-1 to TRBJ1-6; 8 bases agree with TRBD1. CDR1 MNHNS and CDR2 SASEGT come from the germline V gene. This CDR3 is built from 17 residues. The V and J ends lost 0 bases and 11 bases, in that order; junction bases with no gene match: 12. CDR3 amino acids: CASSEASPGQVATPLHF. CDR3 in DNA: TGTGCCAGCAGTGAAGCCTCACCGGGACAGGTAGCAACACCCCTCCACTTT.

The chain recombines TRBV7-9 with TRBJ1-4; tentatively, D is TRBD1 (5 bases). The CDR3 runs 14 residues. Looked up from germline, CDR1 is SEHNR and CDR2 is FQNEAQ (reference sequence). V was trimmed by 4 bases and J by 7 bases, leaving 13 bases between them. For the CDR3, the DNA is TGTGCCAGCAGCTCCGACAGCCGTGGTGAAAAACTGTTTTTT. This codes for CASSSDSRGEKLFF.

This rearrangement joins TRBV3-1 (or the pseudogene TRBV3-2) to TRBJ1-2; 9 bases are a match to TRBD1. The CDR3 loop spans 15 amino acids. CDR1 and CDR2 from the germline V gene are LGHDT and YNNKEL (reference sequence). J lost 8 bases, V lost 5 bases, and 12 bases had no gene match. The CDR3 bases are TGTGCCAGCAGCTACATGACGGGACAGGGAAGCGGCTACACCTTC. The encoded protein is CASSYMTGQGSGYTF.

This clone was seen only a few times. The chain links TRBV4-2 to TRBJ2-1, with a possible D match to TRBD1 (5 bases). Germline V gene sequence: CDR1 LGHNA, CDR2 YNFKEQ. This CDR3 region has 15 residues. The V end lost 2 bases, the J end lost 10 bases, and 18 bases lay between the germline ends. The CDR3 DNA follows: TGTGCCAGCAGCCAAACTACTGACAGCCTCCAGGAGCAGTTCTTC. Translating gives CASSQTTDSLQEQFF.

The chain joins TRBV30 to TRBJ2-4; D is possibly TRBD2 (5 bases). Deletions cut 1 base from V and 5 bases from J, with 12 bases between. Germline V CDR1 and CDR2: GTSNPN, SVGIG (reference sequence). This CDR3 is built from 14 residues. Here the CDR3 reads CAWSGPGWQNIQYF. The CDR3 DNA reads TGTGCCTGGAGTGGTCCGGGATGGCAAAACATTCAGTACTTC. Complete variable domain (other parts from reference TRBV30 and TRBJ2-4): SQTIHQWPATLVQPVGSPLSLECTVEGTSNPNLYWYRQAAGRGLQLLFYSVGIGQISSEVPQNLSASRPQDRQFILSSKKLLLSDSGFYLCAWSGPGWQNIQYFGAGTRLSVL.

This clone was detected a few times. The rearrangement links TRBV5-1 to TRBJ2-2; D gene ambiguous. V was pared by 5 bases and J by 1 base, with 12 bases between. CDR1 is SGHRS, CDR2 YFSETQ, per germline. The CDR3 extends over 15 amino acids. CDR3 in amino acids: CASSYSSENTGELFF. CDR3 bases: TGCGCCAGCAGTTACAGCTCAGAGAACACCGGGGAGCTGTTTTTT.

CDR3 sequence: CASRDDRGRQYF. In DNA form, the CDR3 reads TGTGCCAGCAGAGATGACAGGGGAAGGCAGTACTTC. The J gene is TRBJ2-7, the V gene TRBV11-2; 8 bases line up with TRBD1. This CDR3 has 12 residues. The germline gives CDR1 SGHAT, CDR2 FQNNGV. With V trimmed by 6 bases and J by 9 bases, 7 bases remained unmatched. Variable domain in full (rest from reference TRBV11-2 and TRBJ2-7): EAGVAQSPRYKIIEKRQSVAFWCNPISGHATLYWYQQILGQGPKLLIQFQNNGVVDDSQLPKDRFSAERLKGVDSTLKIQPAKLEDSAVYLCASRDDRGRQYFGPGTRLTVT.

This chain links TRBV27 with TRBJ2-7; the match to TRBD2 covers 7 bases. The CDR3 loop spans 15 amino acids. With 3 bases clipped from V and 3 bases from J, the junction kept 8 bases outside the gene matches. CDR1 is MNHEY, CDR2 SMNVEV, per germline (reference sequence). Written as DNA, the CDR3 is TGTGCCAGCAGTTTGGATGGGGGGGGGAGCTACGAGCAGTACTTC. This encodes CASSLDGGGSYEQYF.

The rearrangement joins TRBV14 to TRBJ2-3; tentative D call: TRBD2 (6 bases). This CDR3 has 13 residues. Trimming took 1 base from V and 9 from J, leaving 11 bases between them. The V gene's germline CDR1 is SGHDN and CDR2 FVKESK. DNA of the CDR3: TGTGCCAGCAGCCAAGTCGGGGGAGTCACGCAGTATTTT. This sequence encodes CASSQVGGVTQYF.

This chain links TRBV3-1 (or the pseudogene TRBV3-2) with TRBJ2-1; D is uncertain. V lost 0 bases to trimming and J lost 4 bases, with 13 bases between them. Germline CDR1 and CDR2: LGHDT and YNNKEL (reference sequence). The CDR3 extends over 16 amino acids. The CDR3 loop reads CASSQDQAPPYNEQFF. The CDR3 DNA follows: TGTGCCAGCAGCCAAGATCAAGCCCCACCGTACAATGAGCAGTTCTTC.

J is TRBJ1-2 and V is TRBV18; D possibly corresponds to TRBD1 (5 bases). Trimming pared 2 bases from V and 7 bases from J, leaving 14 bases between. This CDR3 region has 14 residues. The germline V gene has CDR1 KGHSH and CDR2 LQKENI. CDR3 coding DNA: TGTGCCAGCTCACCAGGGGCAGTTAGTCTTGGCTACACCTTC. This gives the protein CASSPGAVSLGYTF.

The J gene is TRBJ2-7, the V gene TRBV10-1; perhaps TRBD2 as D (5 bases). The CDR3 covers 16 residues. Deletions cut 3 bases from V and 3 bases from J, with 18 bases between. CDR1 WNHNN and CDR2 SYGVQD come from the germline V gene (reference sequence). The CDR3 nucleotides are TGCGCCAGCAGTGACCTCGTCGCTGCTAGCCTCTACGAGCAGTACTTC. Encoded protein: CASSDLVAASLYEQYF.

This clone has a handful of counts. The chain employs TRBV12-3 or TRBV12-4 and TRBJ1-1; no clear D. V dropped 2 bases and J dropped 5 bases, with 6 bases sitting between them. The CDR3 is made up of 12 amino acids. CDR3 amino acids: CASSLPQTEAFF. CDR3 in DNA: TGTGCCAGCAGTTTACCCCAAACTGAAGCTTTCTTT.

The V call is TRBV3-1 (or the pseudogene TRBV3-2), the J call TRBJ1-2; perhaps TRBD1 as D (6 bases). The CDR3 spans 17 residues. Germline CDR1 LGHDT, CDR2 YNNKEL (reference sequence). V lost 4 bases and J 8 bases, leaving 26 bases between the germline ends. CDR3 nucleotides: TGTGCCAGCAGCCCAGGGGTTTTAGAAGCCGGTAATGGGGGCTACACCTTC. Amino acid sequence: CASSPGVLEAGNGGYTF.